These T cell receptor beta chains were read from a single sample in a study of cytomegalovirus exposure and HLA in healthy donors. Sequencing was performed with immunoSEQ multiplex PCR; in TCRdb, only in-frame clones are kept and a portion is missing. The sample lists some 150,000 clones, around 75% occurring once. Sequenced input: PBMCs. The receptors here all came from a woman aged 25 to 39 in good health and CMV-seronegative. The CDR3 runs from the conserved cysteine through the conserved F or W. Fields, in order: D gene, clone size, CDR3 length, J gene, V gene, CDR3 protein, CDR3 DNA. A D gene is named only where the DNA matches it firmly. The listing skips clone size in some rows; elsewhere it reads once, few, many or a size class.

TRBD1 - 14 TRBJ1-4 TRBV10-3 CAISRQGSNEKLFF TGTGCCATCAGTAGACAGGGGAGTAATGAAAAACTGTTTTTT
- - 16 TRBJ2-7 TRBV6-5 CASSYSTSGSFYEQYF TGTGCCAGCAGTTACTCGACCAGCGGCTCTTTCTACGAGCAGTACTTC
TRBD1 once 16 TRBJ2-1 TRBV5-4 CASSLGGTGFSYEQFF TGTGCCAGCAGCTTGGGAGGGACAGGGTTCTCGTATGAGCAGTTCTTC
TRBD1 few 13 TRBJ1-1 TRBV30 CAWSEDRTYEAFF TGTGCCTGGAGTGAGGACAGGACATATGAAGCTTTCTTT
- - 10 TRBJ1-1 TRBV20-1 CSASKHEAFF TGCAGTGCTAGTAAACATGAAGCTTTCTTT
- - 17 TRBJ1-2 TRBV30 CAWSDPVGALTIYGYTF TGTGCCTGGAGCGATCCTGTGGGGGCGCTTACCATCTATGGCTACACCTTC
- once 13 TRBJ1-5 TRBV18 CASSPQENQPQHF TGTGCCAGCTCACCACAGGAGAATCAGCCCCAGCATTTT
- - 16 TRBJ2-4 TRBV5-1 CASSLEGHPAKNIQYF TGCGCCAGCAGCTTGGAGGGACACCCGGCCAAAAACATTCAGTACTTC
TRBD2 - 16 TRBJ2-1 TRBV11-2 CASSLDRAGGGNEQFF TGTGCCAGCAGCTTAGATCGAGCGGGGGGTGGTAATGAGCAGTTCTTC
TRBD1 - 18 TRBJ1-2 TRBV4-3 CASSQEIGNGQGADGYTF TGCGCCAGCAGCCAAGAGATAGGGAATGGACAGGGGGCGGATGGCTACACCTTC
TRBD1 once 16 TRBJ2-7 TRBV18 CASSPNRGYSSYEQYF TGTGCCAGCTCACCAAACAGGGGATACTCCTCCTACGAGCAGTACTTC
- - 18 TRBJ1-4 TRBV19 CASSMPGHLPSTNEKLFF TGTGCCAGTAGTATGCCCGGACACCTACCTTCAACTAATGAAAAACTGTTTTTT
TRBD2 - 15 TRBJ2-1 TRBV27 CASRASGSHHNEQFF TGTGCCAGCAGAGCTAGCGGGAGCCACCACAATGAGCAGTTCTTC
TRBD1 - 17 TRBJ2-2 TRBV2 CASSTGQGIMYTGELFF TGTGCCAGCAGCACCGGACAGGGGATAATGTATACCGGGGAGCTGTTTTTT